This T cell receptor (beta chain) comes out of a study of breast tumors, draining lymph nodes, adjacent tissues. Study results and limitations: Compared with lymph nodes, tumors were less diverse; compared with nontumor tissue, more. The lymph node origin of tumor T cells was framed as consistent with a hypothesis, not demonstrated.

Samples came from axillary lymph nodes draining the breast cancer. In regard to this clonotype: What it binds is unknown.

This CDR3 has 13 residues. The germline CDR1 and CDR2 sequences are MNHNY and SVGAGI (reference sequence). V lost 7 bases and J lost 8, with 14 bases in between. Each CDR3 protein gets one entry after TCRdb re-called the multiplex PCR reads with MiXCR. This sample has about 200,000 distinct CDR3 sequences, with roughly a third found just once. Sample: axillary lymph node tissue. This receptor was identified in a female donor with breast cancer. Some clones in this sample may be carry-over from other donors' samples. This chain connects TRBV6-6 to TRBJ1-4; D not resolved. CDR3 amino acids: CASNNAGLEKLFF. DNA of the CDR3: TGTGCCAGCAATAATGCTGGATTGGAAAAACTGTTTTTT.